The 10 T cell receptor beta chains reported below all come from one sample, sequenced in a study of molecular identifiers for immune sequencing clone quantification. TCRdb recomputed calls from the PCR reads with MiXCR, one row per CDR3 protein. The table includes more than 450,000 distinct CDR3 sequences, about 21% detected once. Source material: naive CD8+ T cells from blood, with Jurkat cell RNA spiked in. Subset described: FACS-sorted CD8+CD4-CCR7+CD45RA+ naive T cells. The receptors here all came from a human donor in good health. Some libraries in this study had Jurkat cell RNA spiked in.

The chain employs TRBV4-3 and TRBJ2-7; no firm D call. The CDR3 extends over 14 amino acids. Per germline, CDR1 LGHNA and CDR2 YSLEER. The V end was cut by 1 base, the J end by 9 bases, with 16 bases between. The CDR3 is CASSQGFDSNGQYF. The CDR3 DNA reads as TGCGCCAGCAGCCAAGGTTTTGATTCCAACGGGCAGTACTTC.

This clonotype was seen only a few times. CDR3 bases: TGTGCCAGCAGTTTTAACAGTCCTTGGGAGCAGTACTTC. Encoded protein: CASSFNSPWEQYF. The rearrangement joins TRBV12-3 or TRBV12-4 to TRBJ2-7, with D hard to call. Trimming removed 3 bases from V and 7 bases from J, with 13 bases in between. This CDR3 contains 13 residues.

In regard to this clonotype: One base away lies a much larger clone, so this may be a sequencing read error. The rearrangement links TRBV4-3 to TRBJ1-1; D may be TRBD1 (5 bases). CDR1 is LGHNA, CDR2 YSLEER, per germline. CDR3 length: 12 amino acids. As DNA, the CDR3 is TGCGCCAGCAGCCAAGACGGGACTGGAGCTTTCTTT. This encodes CASSQDGTGAFF.

This rearrangement joins TRBV6-5 to TRBJ2-7; 9 bases fit TRBD1. Unmatched junction bases numbered 11, after V lost 7 bases and J lost 4 bases. CDR3 length equals 15 residues. Germline CDR1 and CDR2: MNHEY and SVGAGI. The CDR3 is CASTPSGTGRYEQYF. In DNA form, the CDR3 reads TGTGCCAGCACCCCCTCCGGGACAGGGAGGTACGAGCAGTACTTC.

A remark on this clonotype: A much larger clone lies one base from this, so it may be a read error. This sequence joins TRBV12-3 or TRBV12-4 and TRBJ1-3; no clear D gene. Trimming cost V 2 bases and J 2 bases, with 10 bases left between them. This CDR3 contains 15 residues. The CDR3 reads CASSLYPEPGNTIYF. The CDR3 DNA reads as TGTGCCAGCAGTTTATATCCCGAGCCTGGAAACACCATATATTTT.

This rearrangement joins TRBV12-3 or TRBV12-4 to TRBJ1-1; D is perhaps TRBD1 (5 bases). This CDR3 comprises 11 residues. Trimming took 1 base from V and 11 from J, leaving 8 bases between them. The CDR3 here is CASSLGTWAFF. Written as DNA, the CDR3 is TGTGCCAGCAGTTTAGGGACATGGGCTTTCTTT.

This clonotype has only a few counts. The chain employs TRBV3-1 and TRBJ1-3; 7 bases are a match to TRBD1. This CDR3 is 15 amino acids long. Germline V gene lookup returns CDR1 LGHDT and CDR2 YNNKEL (reference sequence). The junction had 3 bases not matched to a gene; V was cut back by 4 bases and J by 0 bases. The CDR3 is CASSPGDSSGNTIYF. CDR3 coding DNA: TGTGCCAGCAGCCCGGGGGACAGCTCTGGAAACACCATATATTTT.

This clonotype was observed a few times. V gene TRBV6-5 combines with J gene TRBJ1-5; a possible D gene is TRBD1 (5 bases). CDR3 length equals 18 residues. Trimming pared 6 bases from V and 3 bases from J, leaving 24 bases between. Looked up from germline, CDR1 is MNHEY and CDR2 is SVGAGI. The CDR3 here is CASSLPRKTGPDNQPQHF. The CDR3 bases are TGTGCCAGCAGCCTACCTCGAAAAACGGGACCGGACAATCAGCCCCAGCATTTT.

CDR3 nucleotide sequence: TGTGCCAGCAGGGCGGGGACAGCTCCCACAGATACGCAGTATTTT. Its translation: CASRAGTAPTDTQYF. The rearrangement joins TRBV12-3 or TRBV12-4 to TRBJ2-3; D possibly corresponds to TRBD1 (7 bases). The length of the CDR3 is 15 residues. V dropped 6 bases and J dropped 2 bases, with 15 bases sitting between them.

The chain employs TRBV28 and TRBJ1-2; 7 bases are shared with TRBD1. This CDR3 spans 14 amino acids. Germline V gene sequence: CDR1 MDHEN, CDR2 SYDVKM. V was clipped by 1 base and J by 3 bases; unmatched bases: 2. The CDR3 loop is CASSLLDRDYGYTF. CDR3 DNA sequence: TGTGCCAGCAGTTTATTAGACAGGGACTATGGCTACACCTTC.